This T cell receptor beta chain is from a study of technical replicates of blood from a few donors. Germline CDR1 reads MDHEN; CDR2 reads SYDVKM. The length of the CDR3 is 15 residues. The V segment lost 0 bases and the J segment 10 bases; nucleotides outside the gene matches: 11. Sequencing was performed with immunoSEQ multiplex PCR; in TCRdb, only in-frame clones are kept and a portion is missing. Of under 90,000 clones listed, 93% are singletons. This receptor was taken from a human donor in good health. This sequence joins TRBV28 and TRBJ1-1, with 7 bases that match TRBD1. Specimen: T cells isolated from PBMCs. Here the CDR3 reads CASSLWAGGEFGAFF. The CDR3 DNA reads TGTGCCAGCAGTTTATGGGCAGGGGGTGAGTTCGGAGCTTTCTTT.